These 12 T cell receptor beta chains share one sample of origin, sequenced in a study of shared clonotypes between healthy human individuals. The protocol was immunoSEQ multiplex PCR, while the TCRdb copy is restricted to in-frame clones and leaves out a portion. The data hold more than 450,000 clones, with 79% observed a single time. Sample: PBMCs. Every receptor here comes from a woman in her thirties or forties in good health. Some clones in this sample may be carry-over from other donors' samples.

The chain couples TRBV6-6 to TRBJ2-1; unclear D gene. Trimming pared 2 bases from V and 4 bases from J, leaving 12 bases between. This CDR3 region has 15 residues. Germline lookup yields CDR1 MNHNY and CDR2 SVGAGI (reference sequence). The CDR3 region has the DNA TGTGCCAGCAGTTACATGGCAGCCCCATACAATGAGCAGTTCTTC. Its translation: CASSYMAAPYNEQFF.

CDR3 in amino acids: CASSNAYEQYF. The CDR3 DNA follows: TGTGCCAGCAGTAACGCCTACGAGCAGTACTTC. V is TRBV2 and J is TRBJ2-7; D gene uncertain. Trimming cost V 5 bases and J 2 bases, with 4 bases left between them. The germline CDR1 and CDR2 sequences are SNHLY and FYNNEI. CDR3 length equals 11 residues.

This chain joins TRBV9 and TRBJ2-1; 8 bases are a match to TRBD1. Germline V gene lookup returns CDR1 SGDLS and CDR2 YYNGEE. V lost 3 bases to trimming and J lost 8 bases; unmatched junction nucleotides: 10. CDR3 length: 15 amino acids. The DNA of the CDR3 is TGTGCCAGCAGCGCTCAGGGGGCCGACGGCGATGAGCAGTTCTTC. This codes for CASSAQGADGDEQFF.

The chain links TRBV4-3 to TRBJ1-2, with D possibly TRBD1 on 5 matching bases. Germline CDR1 is LGHNA and CDR2 is YSLEER. Trimming shortened V by 1 base and J by 3 bases, and 12 bases separated the two germline ends. The CDR3 consists of 15 residues. The DNA of the CDR3 is TGCGCCAGCAGCCAAGGGTCAGGGATCCACTATGGCTACACCTTC. This sequence encodes CASSQGSGIHYGYTF.

The chain has TRBV7-8 and TRBJ2-5, with 10 nucleotides matching TRBD2. This CDR3 region has 14 residues. Germline lookup yields CDR1 SGHVS and CDR2 FQNEAQ. V gave up 2 bases and J gave up 5 bases; unmatched junction bases: 2. DNA of the CDR3: TGTGCCAGCAGCTTAACTAGCGGGACCGAGACCCAGTACTTC. Protein: CASSLTSGTETQYF.

The J gene is TRBJ2-1, the V gene TRBV30, with 7 bases identical to TRBD2. CDR3 length: 13 amino acids. The V gene's germline CDR1 is GTSNPN and CDR2 SVGIG (reference sequence). With 0 bases clipped from V and 10 bases from J, the junction kept 6 bases outside the gene matches. The CDR3 DNA reads as TGTGCCTGGAGTGTAAAGCGAGCGGGGGAGCAGTTCTTC. Residues: CAWSVKRAGEQFF.

J is TRBJ2-1 and V is TRBV5-1; 13 bases line up with TRBD2. The V and J ends lost 0 bases and 9 bases, in that order; junction bases with no gene match: 0. The V gene's germline CDR1 is SGHRS and CDR2 YFSETQ. The CDR3 has 14 residues. CDR3 in DNA: TGCGCCAGCAGCTTGGGACTAGCGGGAGGTGAGCAGTTCTTC. Its protein product is CASSLGLAGGEQFF.

This clone was counted a few times. The CDR3 bases are TGCGCCAGCAGTCAGGACAGGGCCACTGAAGCTTTCTTT. Its protein product is CASSQDRATEAFF. The chain has TRBV10-1 and TRBJ1-1; 8 bases fit TRBD1. CDR3 size: 13 residues. Trimming at V came to 5 bases and at J to 4 bases, leaving 3 bases not matched to a gene. Germline-derived CDR1 and CDR2 are WNHNN and SYGVQD (reference sequence).

This clone was recorded at least ten times. This chain joins TRBV2 and TRBJ2-7, with D possibly matching TRBD1 (6 bases). In germline, CDR1 is SNHLY, CDR2 FYNNEI. With 5 bases removed from V and 2 bases from J, the gap between germline ends came to 10 bases. The CDR3 is 13 residues long. This CDR3 is CASSTGIPYEQYF. CDR3 bases: TGTGCCAGCAGTACAGGGATCCCCTACGAGCAGTACTTC. The complete variable domain, with remaining parts taken from reference TRBV2 and TRBJ2-7, reads EPEVTQTPSHQVTQMGQEVILRCVPISNHLYFYWYRQILGQKVEFLVSFYNNEISEKSEIFDDQFSVERPDGSNFTLKIRSTKLEDSAMYFCASSTGIPYEQYFGPGTRLTVT.

This clone was found a few times. This sequence joins TRBV11-2 and TRBJ2-7; 10 positions agree with TRBD1. CDR3 length equals 14 residues. Trimming cost V 5 bases and J 3 bases; bases outside gene matches: 4. CDR1 SGHAT and CDR2 FQNNGV come from the germline V gene. As DNA, the CDR3 is TGTGCCAGCAGCCCGGGACAGGGGATCTACGAGCAGTACTTC. Protein sequence: CASSPGQGIYEQYF.

The genes are TRBV15 and TRBJ2-1; 8 nucleotides align to TRBD1. The CDR3 has 16 amino acids. After removal of 2 bases from V and 8 bases from J, the junction contained 11 bases not matched to a gene. The germline gives CDR1 LNHNV, CDR2 YYDKDF (reference sequence). The CDR3 sequence: CATSRRAGGNFDEQFF. In DNA, the CDR3 is TGTGCCACCAGCAGACGAGCAGGGGGCAATTTCGATGAGCAGTTCTTC.

This clone was seen once. This chain connects TRBV7-9 to TRBJ2-1, with 10 bases that match TRBD2. V dropped 7 bases and J dropped 8; count of bases not matched to a gene: 5. CDR3 length equals 13 residues. In germline, CDR1 is SEHNR, CDR2 FQNEAQ (reference sequence). This CDR3 reads CASKREGLHEQFF. CDR3 DNA: TGTGCCAGCAAGCGGGAGGGCCTGCATGAGCAGTTCTTC.